This is a list of T cell receptor beta chains from one sample in a study of OX40 agonist ivuxolimab in advanced cancers. Profiling relied on immunoSEQ multiplex PCR, and the TCRdb table lists in-frame clones only, not all of them. The table records tens of thousands of clones, about 88% of them present only once. Sequencing used CD4+ or CD8+ T cells sorted from blood, obtained in a trial of the OX40 agonist ivuxolimab. The receptors come from an adult with an advanced solid tumor such as melanoma, head and neck, liver or kidney cancer. Each CDR3 is given with its conserved first and last residue. A D gene is named only where the DNA matches it firmly.

D gene: TRBD2; V gene: TRBV28; CDR3 protein: CASSYGGGHYEQYF
D gene: NA; V gene: TRBV27; CDR3 protein: CASKQGWRETQYF
D gene: TRBD1; V gene: TRBV28; CDR3 protein: CASSRPGTGTYGYTF
D gene: NA; V gene: TRBV10-3; CDR3 protein: CAISGGRNTEAFF
D gene: NA; V gene: TRBV4-1; CDR3 protein: CASSQDGSGYYGYTF
D gene: TRBD1; V gene: TRBV5-4; CDR3 protein: CASSYRGRDYGYTF
D gene: NA; V gene: TRBV9; CDR3 protein: CASSVSSNTGELFF
D gene: NA; V gene: TRBV2; CDR3 protein: CASRLGVASSTGELFF
D gene: NA; V gene: TRBV6-5; CDR3 protein: CASGNSGNTIYF
D gene: NA; V gene: TRBV9; CDR3 protein: CASSASGQGPEAQHF
D gene: NA; V gene: TRBV9; CDR3 protein: CASSVDGGRGVQQYF
D gene: NA; V gene: TRBV4-1; CDR3 protein: CASSQTGDSYEQYF
D gene: NA; V gene: TRBV29-1; CDR3 protein: CSGALDTEAFF
D gene: NA; V gene: TRBV10-1; CDR3 protein: CASSDPGSPLHF
D gene: TRBD2; V gene: TRBV6-5; CDR3 protein: CASSYSRLAGRETQYF
D gene: NA; V gene: TRBV7-3; CDR3 protein: CASSQAGLTDTQYF
D gene: NA; V gene: TRBV28; CDR3 protein: CASSLSGAPYNEQFF
D gene: NA; V gene: TRBV28; CDR3 protein: CAASEGGRSYEQYF
D gene: TRBD2; V gene: TRBV10-2; CDR3 protein: CASSEETSGRTAYF
D gene: TRBD1; V gene: TRBV2; CDR3 protein: CASRTGASTNEKLFF
D gene: TRBD2; V gene: TRBV27; CDR3 protein: CASSLWLAGAPYEQYF
D gene: NA; V gene: TRBV6-1; CDR3 protein: CASSGGAGQPQHF
D gene: NA; V gene: TRBV6-5; CDR3 protein: CASSYSGAGTNTIYF
D gene: TRBD2; V gene: TRBV10-1; CDR3 protein: CASSVASGIRNEQFF
D gene: NA; V gene: TRBV30; CDR3 protein: CAWSRWDLAYEKLFF
D gene: NA; V gene: TRBV28; CDR3 protein: CASSPVDSVGEGYF
D gene: NA; V gene: TRBV11-2; CDR3 protein: CASNLQLNTEAFF
D gene: TRBD2; V gene: TRBV9; CDR3 protein: CASSVGPSGRNNEQFF
D gene: TRBD1; V gene: TRBV5-1; CDR3 protein: CASSLGGTGGNEQFF
D gene: NA; V gene: TRBV5-4; CDR3 protein: CASSSVGAGGYTF
D gene: NA; V gene: TRBV15; CDR3 protein: CATSRDHMEYQPQHF
D gene: NA; V gene: TRBV18; CDR3 protein: CASSPSQDILNTEAFF
D gene: NA; V gene: TRBV19; CDR3 protein: CASSPTGQPHEQYF
D gene: TRBD2; V gene: TRBV6-1; CDR3 protein: CASTLLAGGRETQYF
D gene: TRBD2; V gene: TRBV7-9; CDR3 protein: CASSPPRLAGGHDTDTQYF
D gene: TRBD1; V gene: TRBV9; CDR3 protein: CASSVGGQGEKLFF
D gene: TRBD2; V gene: TRBV6-5; CDR3 protein: CASSSSGGREQYF
D gene: NA; V gene: TRBV7-8; CDR3 protein: CASSFWAEQETQYF
D gene: NA; V gene: TRBV14; CDR3 protein: CASSPHPRSSGNTIYF
D gene: TRBD1; V gene: TRBV5-6; CDR3 protein: CASSRTGVGVEQFF
D gene: TRBD2; V gene: TRBV19; CDR3 protein: CASSKLAGGTDTQYF
D gene: NA; V gene: TRBV19; CDR3 protein: CASSKRAAQETQYF
D gene: NA; V gene: TRBV6-5; CDR3 protein: CASSYSNSYEQYF
D gene: NA; V gene: TRBV5-8; CDR3 protein: CASSLLRSSGNTIYF
D gene: TRBD2; V gene: TRBV5-1; CDR3 protein: CASRPGLAGESSYEQYF
D gene: NA; V gene: TRBV4-1; CDR3 protein: CASSQETGNQPQHF
D gene: TRBD1; V gene: TRBV7-3; CDR3 protein: CASSRQGDRAGELFF
D gene: NA; V gene: TRBV7-9; CDR3 protein: CASSLVGRVTGELFF
D gene: NA; V gene: TRBV19; CDR3 protein: CASSLHREAQYF
D gene: NA; V gene: TRBV6-6; CDR3 protein: CASRPAGKTRQETQYF
D gene: NA; V gene: TRBV5-8; CDR3 protein: CASSGLSGYTF
D gene: TRBD2; V gene: TRBV19; CDR3 protein: CASSIASGSTYEQYF
D gene: NA; V gene: TRBV12-5; CDR3 protein: CASGLGGGGSEAFF
D gene: TRBD2; V gene: TRBV10-1; CDR3 protein: CASSAQRGYNEQFF
D gene: NA; V gene: TRBV11-2; CDR3 protein: CASSTGGGYQETQYF
D gene: TRBD1; V gene: TRBV7-8; CDR3 protein: CASIREGTGVEKLFF
D gene: NA; V gene: TRBV2; CDR3 protein: CASSESQYRNTIYF
D gene: NA; V gene: TRBV9; CDR3 protein: CASSVEASRTDTQYF
D gene: NA; V gene: TRBV28; CDR3 protein: CASRSGGNQPQHF